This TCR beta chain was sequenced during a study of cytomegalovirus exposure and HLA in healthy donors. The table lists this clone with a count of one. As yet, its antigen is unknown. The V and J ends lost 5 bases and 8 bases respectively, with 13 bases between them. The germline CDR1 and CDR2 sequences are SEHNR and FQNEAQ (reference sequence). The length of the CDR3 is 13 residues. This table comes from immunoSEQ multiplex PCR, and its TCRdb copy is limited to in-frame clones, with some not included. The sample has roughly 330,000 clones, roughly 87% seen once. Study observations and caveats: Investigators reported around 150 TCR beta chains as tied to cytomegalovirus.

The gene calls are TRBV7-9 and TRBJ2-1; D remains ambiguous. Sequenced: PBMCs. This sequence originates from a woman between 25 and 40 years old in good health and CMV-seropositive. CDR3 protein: CASSHSVVDEQFF. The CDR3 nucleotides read TGTGCCAGCAGCCATTCGGTAGTAGATGAGCAGTTCTTC.